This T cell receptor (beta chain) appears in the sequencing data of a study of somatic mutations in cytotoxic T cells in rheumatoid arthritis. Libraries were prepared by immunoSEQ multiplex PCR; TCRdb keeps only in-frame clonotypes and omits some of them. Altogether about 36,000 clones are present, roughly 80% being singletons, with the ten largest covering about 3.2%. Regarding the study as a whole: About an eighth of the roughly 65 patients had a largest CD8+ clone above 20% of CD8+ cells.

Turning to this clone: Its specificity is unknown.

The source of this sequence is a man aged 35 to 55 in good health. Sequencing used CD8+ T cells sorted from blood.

The CDR3 DNA is TGTGCCACCAGCAGTGTGGGACAGAACACTGAAGCTTTCTTT. Translating it yields CATSSVGQNTEAFF. The chain carries TRBV15 and TRBJ1-1; the D gene is possibly TRBD1 (6 bases). This CDR3 contains 14 residues. Trimming stripped 3 bases from V and 1 base from J, with 9 bases between. The germline gives CDR1 LNHNV, CDR2 YYDKDF (reference sequence).